This T cell receptor (beta chain) comes out of a study of OX40 agonist ivuxolimab in advanced cancers. Study background: Earlier anti-PD-1, anti-PD-L1 or anti-CTLA-4 therapy was permitted; over 35% had received some. The study, taken as a whole, reports: There were, on average, more expanded clones in CD8+ T cells than in CD4+.

Sequenced by immunoSEQ multiplex PCR; TCRdb stores in-frame clones only, minus some. The sample holds tens of thousands of clones, more than 90% seen once. The germline gives CDR1 KGHSH, CDR2 LQKENI. V lost 3 bases and J lost 5; bases outside the gene matches: 7. The CDR3 has 15 amino acids. In regard to this clone: Its antigen is not identified.

Blood samples were obtained at baseline, cycle 4 day 1, and cycle 7 day 1. The sample here was CD4+ or CD8+ T cells sorted from blood, taken in a trial of the OX40 agonist ivuxolimab. This receptor was obtained from an adult with an advanced solid tumor such as melanoma, head and neck, liver or kidney cancer. The genes are TRBV18 and TRBJ2-7; 10 nucleotides align to TRBD1. The CDR3 region is CASSPGTGDVHEQYF. In DNA, the CDR3 is TGTGCCAGCTCACCGGGGACAGGGGATGTACACGAGCAGTACTTC. The entire variable domain, with the rest obtained from reference TRBV18 and TRBJ2-7, is as follows: NAGVMQNPRHLVRRRGQEARLRCSPMKGHSHVYWYRQLPEEGLKFMVYLQKENIIDESGMPKERFSAEFPKEGPSILRIQQVVRGDSAAYFCASSPGTGDVHEQYFGPGTRLTVT.